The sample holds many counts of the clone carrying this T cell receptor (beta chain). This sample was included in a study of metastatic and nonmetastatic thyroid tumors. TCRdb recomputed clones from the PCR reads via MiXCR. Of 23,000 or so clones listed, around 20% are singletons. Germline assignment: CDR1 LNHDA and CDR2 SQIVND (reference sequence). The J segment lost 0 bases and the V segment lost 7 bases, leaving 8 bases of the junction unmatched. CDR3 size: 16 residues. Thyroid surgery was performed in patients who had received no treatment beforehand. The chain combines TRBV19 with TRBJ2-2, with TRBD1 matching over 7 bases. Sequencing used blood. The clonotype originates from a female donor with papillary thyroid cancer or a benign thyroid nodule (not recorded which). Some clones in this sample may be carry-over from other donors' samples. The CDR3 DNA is TGTGCCAGTAAATTCTCGGACAGGACGAACACCGGGGAGCTGTTTTTT. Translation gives CASKFSDRTNTGELFF.